The subject of this entry is one TCR beta chain. Its antigen is unidentified. During its preparation, the TCRbeta library received unique molecular identifiers. One entry per CDR3 protein results from TCRdb running MiXCR on the PCR reads. Of about 58,000 distinct CDR3 sequences in the sample, approximately 43% were seen once. These data come from a study of T-cell reconstitution after alpha-beta-depleted transplantation in children. The ends lost 4 bases at V and 0 bases at J; junction bases unmatched: 8. This CDR3 spans 17 amino acids. The germline gives CDR1 SGDLS, CDR2 YYNGEE. Regarding the study as a whole: By one year post-transplant, T-cell counts and diversity largely arose from T cells that were newly produced. Reported findings indicate that, about two months after transplant, alpha-beta T cells came from several hundred expanded clones, which were derived from non-depleted graft cells. From surviving recipient T cells and thymic progenitors came the high day-60 TCRbeta diversity observed in some patients.

V usage is TRBV9 and J usage is TRBJ2-1, with TRBD2 matching 9 bases. Material: PBMCs, mostly from graft donor cells, obtained 360 days after TCRalphabeta/CD19-depleted stem cell transplant. The receptor was derived from a male patient between 5 and 17 years old who had a stem cell transplant for acute lymphoblastic leukemia, so the T cells may come from the graft donor. In DNA, the CDR3 is TGTGCCAGCAGCCCTAGCGGGATCCTAAGCTCCTACAATGAGCAGTTCTTC. This sequence encodes CASSPSGILSSYNEQFF.